Listed below are T cell receptor beta chains from one sample, sequenced in a study of metastatic and nonmetastatic thyroid tumors. TCRdb re-called clones via MiXCR from the PCR reads. The sample has 60,000 or so clones, under 5% seen once. Sequencing was carried out using blood. Every receptor here comes from a female donor with papillary thyroid cancer or a benign thyroid nodule (not recorded which). Some clones in this sample may be carry-over from other donors' samples. CDR3s include the opening cysteine and the closing phenylalanine or tryptophan. Each record gives: V gene, clone size, CDR3 protein. Some rows have no size entry. The others give once, few or many, or a class for an expanded clone.

v_call: TRBV24-1
clone_size: many
cdr3_aa: CATSDYLGDTGELFF

v_call: TRBV20-1
clone_size: many
cdr3_aa: CSARGGSGSGEYF

v_call: TRBV24-1
clone_size: few
cdr3_aa: CATIDFTSGANGGTDTQYF

v_call: TRBV13
clone_size: many
cdr3_aa: CASSLTRTGTTYEQYF

v_call: TRBV5-6
clone_size: few
cdr3_aa: CASSSTDYEQYF

v_call: TRBV4-1
clone_size: many
cdr3_aa: CASSDDRGAEAFF

v_call: TRBV3-1
clone_size: -
cdr3_aa: CASSQKTPTLAGVLYNEQFF

v_call: TRBV19
clone_size: many
cdr3_aa: CASSNRVGDTEAFF

v_call: TRBV27
clone_size: few
cdr3_aa: CASSTQTGQGNIYGYTF

v_call: TRBV4-2
clone_size: many
cdr3_aa: CASSRGTSGGNTGELFF

v_call: TRBV6-1
clone_size: many
cdr3_aa: CASRGGTDTQYF

v_call: TRBV12-3/TRBV12-4
clone_size: many
cdr3_aa: CASRGQAKETQYF

v_call: TRBV19
clone_size: many
cdr3_aa: CASSVRTVEEKLSF

v_call: TRBV7-3
clone_size: many
cdr3_aa: CASARGAGSGANVLTF

v_call: TRBV6-5
clone_size: medium-sized
cdr3_aa: CASSYSGSGTGELFF

v_call: TRBV27
clone_size: many
cdr3_aa: CASSLNRDNEQFF

v_call: TRBV27
clone_size: many
cdr3_aa: CAPGGLDGEQYF

v_call: TRBV2
clone_size: many
cdr3_aa: CASEREGTLSYGYTF

v_call: TRBV12-3/TRBV12-4
clone_size: few
cdr3_aa: CASIYPVAGGNTIYF

v_call: TRBV30
clone_size: many
cdr3_aa: CAWSVRPSSVSYNEQFF

v_call: TRBV6-2/TRBV6-3
clone_size: many
cdr3_aa: CASSYSTGGSNQPQHF

v_call: TRBV11-2
clone_size: few
cdr3_aa: CASSFLGIDSNEQFF

v_call: TRBV20-1
clone_size: few
cdr3_aa: CSALDRSEVEQYF

v_call: TRBV19
clone_size: many
cdr3_aa: CASRVPTRQGSKAFF

v_call: TRBV20-1
clone_size: few
cdr3_aa: CSALLAPWREQYF

v_call: TRBV30
clone_size: -
cdr3_aa: CACRLLAGGTDTQYF

v_call: TRBV5-6
clone_size: many
cdr3_aa: CASSRRDGGGNTIYF

v_call: TRBV9
clone_size: many
cdr3_aa: CASSVTLAGPTGELFF

v_call: TRBV27
clone_size: many
cdr3_aa: CASSLGTSGITDTQYF

v_call: TRBV28
clone_size: many
cdr3_aa: CASSVGGPYEQYF

v_call: TRBV20-1
clone_size: many
cdr3_aa: CSARSTQGSNYGYTF

v_call: TRBV6-1
clone_size: many
cdr3_aa: CASSPVPLQFPGPGNTIYF

v_call: TRBV20-1
clone_size: many
cdr3_aa: CSATATSGGQETQYF

v_call: TRBV7-9
clone_size: few
cdr3_aa: CASSLALPGELFF

v_call: TRBV12-3/TRBV12-4
clone_size: -
cdr3_aa: CASSRTRNEKFF

v_call: TRBV7-2
clone_size: few
cdr3_aa: CASSPMSASLGYTF

v_call: TRBV6-1
clone_size: many
cdr3_aa: CASSEFQVGSYEQYF

v_call: TRBV11-3
clone_size: many
cdr3_aa: CASSFLGTKSSGNTIYF

v_call: TRBV5-1
clone_size: many
cdr3_aa: CASSLAGGQPAYEQYF

v_call: TRBV6-1
clone_size: few
cdr3_aa: CASSRLTGGGDHYF

v_call: TRBV20-1
clone_size: many
cdr3_aa: CSASGPGGRGVGTEAFF

v_call: TRBV2
clone_size: many
cdr3_aa: CASSGDRVGGMAKNIQYF

v_call: TRBV11-2
clone_size: few
cdr3_aa: CASSLPPGTAAPSSYNEQFF

v_call: TRBV6-1
clone_size: few
cdr3_aa: CASSIADNGGIAFF

v_call: TRBV2
clone_size: many
cdr3_aa: CASSEHGKSSYNEQFF

v_call: TRBV6-4
clone_size: -
cdr3_aa: CASIQGRAGYEQYF

v_call: TRBV6-5
clone_size: -
cdr3_aa: CASIYTAAAEGGYTF

v_call: TRBV6-2/TRBV6-3
clone_size: -
cdr3_aa: CASSYSSVTTIAKNIQYF

v_call: TRBV18
clone_size: few
cdr3_aa: CASSPFASGIYEQYF

v_call: TRBV9
clone_size: many
cdr3_aa: CASSVQGAGSPLHF

v_call: TRBV5-1
clone_size: -
cdr3_aa: CASSGLTGSTVELFF

v_call: TRBV7-8
clone_size: many
cdr3_aa: CASSLDGFLNTIYF

v_call: TRBV24-1
clone_size: many
cdr3_aa: CATSEASGRASQGTQYF

v_call: TRBV27
clone_size: few
cdr3_aa: CASSGGWTDTEAFF

v_call: TRBV7-8
clone_size: many
cdr3_aa: CASSLARAGGPSKQFF

v_call: TRBV18
clone_size: many
cdr3_aa: CASSPSAGSYEQYF

v_call: TRBV19
clone_size: few
cdr3_aa: CASILDRTGNTIYF

v_call: TRBV28
clone_size: medium-sized
cdr3_aa: CASKEAGNYGYTF

v_call: TRBV3-1
clone_size: few
cdr3_aa: CASREAGASNTGELFF